The source of this T cell receptor beta chain is a study of identical twins. Study-level points and caveats: Donors were not followed over many years; analysis was cross-sectional.

About this clonotype itself: Its antigen remains unidentified.

Healthy Caucasians were all of the donors. TCRdb reanalysed the 5' RACE reads using MiXCR and keeps one entry per CDR3 protein. Of under 800,000 distinct CDR3 sequences in the sample, around 21% were seen once. In germline, CDR1 is SGHRS, CDR2 YFSETQ. The CDR3 consists of 12 residues. V was cut by 0 bases and J by 6 bases, with 6 bases left in between. This sample was also put to use in a study of T cells expressing NK-cell markers. That work contributes: A handful of donors likewise had their CD3+CD56-NKG2C+ fraction led by these clonotypes. It remained uncertain whether the expanded NKG2C+ T cell clones were specific for HCMV antigens.

Sequenced sample: PBMCs. The TCR originated in a woman under 30 in good health. The chain recombines TRBV5-1 with TRBJ1-2; no clear D gene. CDR3 protein: CASSLEGNGYTF. In DNA form, the CDR3 reads TGCGCCAGCAGCTTGGAAGGGAATGGCTACACCTTC.